A few counts support the clone carrying this TCR beta chain. The antigen is undetermined. This record comes from a study of T cell repertoires in cytomegalovirus infection. Study-wide background: Recently identified HLA-C-restricted CMV epitopes and well-studied HLA-B-restricted CMV epitopes were used by the study. Carrying CMV and the relevant HLA type showed in public TCR beta signatures. Notes on the study in general: Adding up the frequency of public TCR beta families identified people who carried CMV plus the relevant HLA. CMV-specific TCR beta clonotypes restricted by HLA-C were the ones dominating the ex vivo response.

TCRdb re-called the reads through MiXCR, storing one row per CDR3 protein. The table includes roughly 920,000 distinct CDR3 sequences, roughly 30% detected once. This sequence was found in a human donor in good health (CMV status not recorded). Some clones in this sample may be carry-over from other donors' samples. The sample consisted of cultured CD8+ T cells from PBMCs, taken from culture after CMV antigen stimulation.

This chain's CDR3 is CASSLTLERGMDTQYF. CDR3 DNA: TGTGCCAGCAGCTTAACGTTAGAGCGGGGTATGGATACGCAGTATTTT. The chain joins TRBV7-3 to TRBJ2-3, with 7 bases lining up with TRBD2. The J segment lost 6 bases and the V segment lost 0 bases, leaving 9 bases of the junction unmatched. CDR3 length equals 16 residues. The germline V gene encodes CDR1 SGHTA and CDR2 FQGTGA. The full variable domain, rest sourced from reference TRBV7-3 and TRBJ2-3, is GAGVSQTPSNKVTEKGKYVELRCDPISGHTALYWYRQSLGQGPEFLIYFQGTGAADDSGLPNDRFFAVRPEGSVSTLKIQRTERGDSAVYLCASSLTLERGMDTQYFGPGTRLTVL.